The rows below give T cell receptor beta chains drawn from one sample of a study of T cells in Graves' hyperthyroidism and ophthalmopathy. A single record per CDR3 protein comes from TCRdb applying MiXCR to the multiplex PCR reads. Of approximately 640,000 distinct CDR3 sequences in the sample, just under 45% are singletons; the top ten hold less than 9%. The sample was peripheral blood or thyroid tissue (not recorded which). The receptors were sampled from an adult man with Graves' disease, either hyperthyroidism or ophthalmopathy (not recorded which). Both conserved end residues are part of each CDR3. The D gene is left open where the match is weak. Part of the rows lack a size; the others show once, few, many or a class for expanded clones.

12	TRBV29-1	TRBJ1-1	.	.	CTLQRGNTEAFF	TGCACCTTACAGAGAGGGAACACTGAAGCTTTCTTT
15	TRBV12-3/TRBV12-4	TRBJ2-5	.	few	CASSPLIDSQETQYF	TGTGCCAGCAGCCCCTTGATTGACAGCCAAGAGACCCAGTACTTC
11	TRBV29-1	TRBJ1-2	TRBD1	.	CSLDRGYGYTF	TGCAGCTTGGACAGGGGATATGGCTACACCTTC
15	TRBV12-3/TRBV12-4	TRBJ2-2	.	.	CASSYSTVNTGELFF	TGTGCCAGCAGTTACTCGACCGTTAACACCGGGGAGCTGTTTTTT
16	TRBV2	TRBJ1-5	TRBD1	.	CASSRDRGIGNQPQHF	TGTGCCAGCAGTCGAGACAGGGGAATCGGCAATCAGCCCCAGCATTTT
16	TRBV7-2	TRBJ2-5	TRBD2	.	CASSSGTSGIGETQYF	TGTGCCAGCAGCTCGGGGACTAGCGGGATTGGAGAGACCCAGTACTTC
14	TRBV15	TRBJ2-6	.	.	CATSSQAGANVLTF	TGTGCCACCAGCAGCCAAGCTGGGGCCAACGTCCTGACTTTC
16	TRBV25-1	TRBJ1-6	TRBD1	.	CASSESTGGDGSPLHF	TGTGCCAGCAGTGAATCCACAGGGGGCGATGGTTCACCCCTCCACTTT
11	TRBV11-2	TRBJ1-1	.	.	CASSLPGEAFF	TGTGCCAGCAGCCTACCAGGGGAAGCTTTCTTT
13	TRBV7-9	TRBJ1-2	TRBD1	many	CASSPRQGDGYTF	TGTGCCAGCAGCCCCAGACAGGGAGATGGCTACACCTTC
12	TRBV9	TRBJ2-7	.	.	CVSSVGADEQYF	TGTGTCAGCAGCGTAGGGGCCGACGAGCAGTACTTC
10	TRBV29-1	TRBJ1-1	.	.	CSAGRTEAFF	TGCAGTGCAGGACGGACTGAAGCTTTCTTT
14	TRBV20-1	TRBJ1-5	.	once	CSARHYGVGQPQHF	TGCAGTGCTAGACACTATGGCGTAGGCCAGCCCCAGCATTTT
13	TRBV20-1	TRBJ1-5	.	.	CSAEISSNQPQHF	TGCAGTGCTGAGATATCAAGCAATCAGCCCCAGCATTTT
11	TRBV24-1	TRBJ1-2	.	.	CATSGPGGYTF	TGTGCCACCAGTGGCCCGGGTGGCTACACCTTC
14	TRBV7-9	TRBJ1-2	.	.	CASSLLAGSNGYTF	TGTGCCAGCAGCTTATTGGCAGGGTCTAATGGCTACACCTTC
15	TRBV7-2	TRBJ1-6	.	.	CASRNRDIYNSPLHF	TGTGCCAGCAGAAATCGGGACATCTATAATTCACCCCTCCACTTT
15	TRBV25-1	TRBJ2-5	.	once	CASSEQGRTEETQYF	TGTGCCAGCAGTGAACAGGGTCGGACTGAAGAGACCCAGTACTTC
16	TRBV6-1	TRBJ2-7	TRBD2	few	CASSEANSGSSYEQYF	TGTGCCAGCAGTGAAGCAAATAGCGGGTCCTCCTACGAGCAGTACTTC
16	TRBV19	TRBJ1-6	.	.	CASSIDLADGNSPLHF	TGTGCCAGTAGTATAGATTTGGCCGACGGGAATTCACCCCTCCACTTT
14	TRBV20-1	TRBJ2-7	TRBD1	.	CSAPATGRTYEQYF	TGCAGTGCTCCAGCGACAGGGCGTACCTACGAGCAGTACTTC
16	TRBV9	TRBJ1-6	.	.	CASSAREGVDNSPLHF	TGTGCCAGCAGCGCCCGAGAGGGGGTGGATAATTCACCCCTCCACTTT
17	TRBV10-3	TRBJ1-1	.	.	CAISESQGKGTNTEAFF	TGTGCCATCAGTGAGTCACAGGGTAAGGGGACGAACACTGAAGCTTTCTTT
14	TRBV28	TRBJ1-2	.	few	CASSRTVNNYGYTF	TGTGCCAGCAGCCGGACAGTGAACAACTATGGCTACACCTTC
15	TRBV7-8	TRBJ1-4	TRBD1	many	CASSPTGATNEKLFF	TGTGCCAGCAGCCCAACAGGGGCAACTAATGAAAAACTGTTTTTT
16	TRBV12-3/TRBV12-4	TRBJ1-5	TRBD1	.	CASSYSGTGGNQPQHF	TGTGCCAGCAGTTACTCCGGGACAGGGGGCAATCAGCCCCAGCATTTT
12	TRBV6-6	TRBJ2-7	.	.	CASSYQIYEQYF	TGTGCCAGCAGTTACCAGATCTACGAGCAGTACTTC
13	TRBV19	TRBJ1-1	.	many	CASGQGQATEAFF	TGTGCCAGTGGGCAAGGCCAGGCCACTGAAGCTTTCTTT
15	TRBV7-2	TRBJ1-6	.	.	CASRYTTRNYSPLHF	TGTGCCAGCAGATATACTACACGGAACTATTCACCCCTCCACTTT